The T cell receptor (beta chain) described here comes from a study of T cell changes during pregnancy in multiple sclerosis. Clones were sequenced by immunoSEQ multiplex PCR, and TCRdb holds only the in-frame ones, with some missing. This sample yields under 150,000 clones, of which roughly 97% are seen a single time; roughly 0.44% belongs to the top ten. The V gene's germline CDR1 is LNHDA and CDR2 SQIVND (reference sequence). J was trimmed by 2 bases and V by 5 bases; bases with no gene match: 3. The CDR3 is 14 residues long. This receptor was obtained from a female donor with multiple sclerosis, enrolled in a pregnancy study. V usage is TRBV19 and J usage is TRBJ2-3; 8 bases agree with TRBD2. The sample in question was peripheral blood, obtained after pregnancy. This CDR3 reads CASSPGLATDTQYF. The CDR3 nucleotides read TGTGCCAGTAGTCCCGGACTAGCCACAGATACGCAGTATTTT.